This T cell receptor beta chain originates from a study of blood T cell repertoires in COVID-19. Background on the study: Samples taken during acute and convalescent COVID-19 were collected in the United States, Italy and Spain. PBMCs, B-cell-depleted T cells, or T cells provided the cDNA or gDNA that made up the material.

How the authors handled the data: By means of reference gene primer amplification, nucleated cell counts were estimated. The table came from immunoSEQ multiplex PCR; TCRdb's copy has only in-frame clones and leaves some out. V, J and clone size reflect that table, while D and trimming were determined from the DNA. The data hold 200,000 to 300,000 clones, with approximately 80% observed a single time. V was clipped by 3 bases and J by 6 bases; unmatched bases: 4. This CDR3 comprises 15 residues. Germline CDR1 is LNHDA and CDR2 is SQIVND (reference sequence). The source is a man aged 55 to 69 with acute or convalescent COVID-19. The V and J genes are TRBV19 and TRBJ2-1; TRBD2 matches 11 bases. Material: peripheral blood. The CDR3, as DNA: TGTGCCAGTAGTATTAGCGGGGGGGCCCTCAATGAGCAGTTCTTC. Amino acids: CASSISGGALNEQFF.